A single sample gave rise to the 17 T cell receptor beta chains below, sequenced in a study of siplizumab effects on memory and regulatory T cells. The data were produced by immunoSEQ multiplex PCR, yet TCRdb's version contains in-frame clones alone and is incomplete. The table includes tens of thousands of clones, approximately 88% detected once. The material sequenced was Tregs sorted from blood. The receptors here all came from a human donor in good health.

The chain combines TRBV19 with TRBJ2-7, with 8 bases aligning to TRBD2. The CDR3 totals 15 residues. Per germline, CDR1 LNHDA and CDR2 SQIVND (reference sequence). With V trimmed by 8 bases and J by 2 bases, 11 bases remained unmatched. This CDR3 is CASADGAGAAYEQYF. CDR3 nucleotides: TGTGCCAGTGCCGACGGAGCGGGGGCGGCCTACGAGCAGTACTTC.

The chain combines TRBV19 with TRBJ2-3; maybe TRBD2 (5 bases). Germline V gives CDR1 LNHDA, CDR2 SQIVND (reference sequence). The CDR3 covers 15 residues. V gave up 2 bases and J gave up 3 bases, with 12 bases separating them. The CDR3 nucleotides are TGTGCCAGTAGTATATTCGGTTCGGGAACAGATACGCAGTATTTT. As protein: CASSIFGSGTDTQYF.

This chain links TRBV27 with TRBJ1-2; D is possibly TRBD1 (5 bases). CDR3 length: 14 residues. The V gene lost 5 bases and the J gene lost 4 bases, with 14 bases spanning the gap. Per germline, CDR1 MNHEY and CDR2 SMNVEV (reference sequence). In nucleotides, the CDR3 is TGTGCCAGCAGTCCCGGTGGGGCCGGCTATGGCTACACCTTC. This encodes CASSPGGAGYGYTF.

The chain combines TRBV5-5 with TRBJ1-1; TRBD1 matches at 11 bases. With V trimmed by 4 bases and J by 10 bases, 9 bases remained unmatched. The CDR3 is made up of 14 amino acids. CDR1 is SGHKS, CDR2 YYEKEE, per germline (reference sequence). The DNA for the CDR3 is TGTGCCAGCAGCCGGACAGGGGGCGCAATACGAGCTTTCTTT. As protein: CASSRTGGAIRAFF.

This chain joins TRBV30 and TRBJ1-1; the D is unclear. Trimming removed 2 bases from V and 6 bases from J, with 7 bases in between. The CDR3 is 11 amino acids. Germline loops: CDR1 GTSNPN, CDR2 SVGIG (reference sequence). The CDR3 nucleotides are TGTGCCTGGAGTCCCTGGCCTGAAGCTTTCTTT. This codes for CAWSPWPEAFF.

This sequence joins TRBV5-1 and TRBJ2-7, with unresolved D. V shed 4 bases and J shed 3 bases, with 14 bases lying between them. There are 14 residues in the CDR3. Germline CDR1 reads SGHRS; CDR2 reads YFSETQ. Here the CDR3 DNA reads TGCGCCAGCAGCCCGGCCTCAGTTAACTACGAGCAGTACTTC. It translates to CASSPASVNYEQYF.

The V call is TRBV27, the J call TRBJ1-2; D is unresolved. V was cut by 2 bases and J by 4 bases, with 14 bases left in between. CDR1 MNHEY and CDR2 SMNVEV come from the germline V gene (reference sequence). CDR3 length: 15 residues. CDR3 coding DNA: TGTGCCAGCAGTTTACGTCCCTGGGGAAGCTATGGCTACACCTTC. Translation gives CASSLRPWGSYGYTF.

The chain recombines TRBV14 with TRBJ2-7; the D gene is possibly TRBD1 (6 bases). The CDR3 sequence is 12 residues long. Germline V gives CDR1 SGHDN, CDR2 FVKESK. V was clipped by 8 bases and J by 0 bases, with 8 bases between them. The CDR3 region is CASARGSYEQYF. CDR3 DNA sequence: TGTGCCAGCGCCAGGGGCTCCTACGAGCAGTACTTC. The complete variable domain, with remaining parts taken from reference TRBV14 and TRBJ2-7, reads EAGVTQFPSHSVIEKGQTVTLRCDPISGHDNLYWYRRVMGKEIKFLLHFVKESKQDESGMPNNRFLAERTGGTYSTLKVQPAELEDSGVYFCASARGSYEQYFGPGTRLTVT.

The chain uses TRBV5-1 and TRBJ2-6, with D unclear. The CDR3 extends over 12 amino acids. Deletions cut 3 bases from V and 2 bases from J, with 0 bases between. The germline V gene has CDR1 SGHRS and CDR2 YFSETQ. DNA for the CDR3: TGCGCCAGCAGCTCTGGGGCCAACGTCCTGACTTTC. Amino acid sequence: CASSSGANVLTF.

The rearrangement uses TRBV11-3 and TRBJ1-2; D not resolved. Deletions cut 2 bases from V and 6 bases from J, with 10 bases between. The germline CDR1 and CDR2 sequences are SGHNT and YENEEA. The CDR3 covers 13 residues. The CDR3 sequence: CASSLWWGNGYTF. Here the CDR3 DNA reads TGTGCCAGCAGCTTATGGTGGGGAAATGGCTACACCTTC.

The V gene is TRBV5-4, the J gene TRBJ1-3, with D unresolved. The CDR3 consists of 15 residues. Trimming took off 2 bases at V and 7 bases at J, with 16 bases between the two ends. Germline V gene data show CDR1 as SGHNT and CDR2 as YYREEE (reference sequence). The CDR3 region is CASSFGETGGNTIYF. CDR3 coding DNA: TGTGCCAGCAGCTTTGGGGAGACCGGTGGGAACACCATATATTTT.

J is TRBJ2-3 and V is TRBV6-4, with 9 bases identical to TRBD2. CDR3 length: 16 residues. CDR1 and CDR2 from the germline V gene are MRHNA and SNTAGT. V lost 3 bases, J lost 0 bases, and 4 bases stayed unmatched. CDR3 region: CASSERGGASTDTQYF. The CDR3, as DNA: TGTGCCAGCAGTGAACGCGGGGGGGCTAGCACAGATACGCAGTATTTT.

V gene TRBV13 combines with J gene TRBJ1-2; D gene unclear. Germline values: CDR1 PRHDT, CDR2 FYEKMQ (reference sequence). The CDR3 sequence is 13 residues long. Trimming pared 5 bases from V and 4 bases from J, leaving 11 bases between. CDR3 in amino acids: CASSPRVGYGYTF. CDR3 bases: TGTGCCAGCAGCCCTAGGGTTGGCTATGGCTACACCTTC.

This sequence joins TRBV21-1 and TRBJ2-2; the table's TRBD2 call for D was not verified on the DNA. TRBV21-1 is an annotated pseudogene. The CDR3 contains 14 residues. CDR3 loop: CATLAVSNTGELFF. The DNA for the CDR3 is TGTGCCACCCTAGCGGTTTCGAACACCGGGGAGCTGTTTTTT.

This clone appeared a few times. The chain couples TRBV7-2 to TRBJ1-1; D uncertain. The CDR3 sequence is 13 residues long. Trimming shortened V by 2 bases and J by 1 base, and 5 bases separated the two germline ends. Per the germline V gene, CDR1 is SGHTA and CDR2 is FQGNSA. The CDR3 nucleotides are TGTGCCAGCAGCTTATGGGGGAACACTGAAGCTTTCTTT. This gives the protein CASSLWGNTEAFF. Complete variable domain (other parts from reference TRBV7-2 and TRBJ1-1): GAGVSQSPSNKVTEKGKDVELRCDPISGHTALYWYRQSLGQGLEFLIYFQGNSAPDKSGLPSDRFSAERTGGSVSTLTIQRTQQEDSAVYLCASSLWGNTEAFFGQGTRLTVV.

In DNA, the CDR3 is TGTGCCAGCAGCCAGGCGACAGGGGGGCTCGGAAACACCATATATTTT. The encoded protein is CASSQATGGLGNTIYF. This chain connects TRBV4-2 to TRBJ1-3, with TRBD1 matching 9 bases. Germline CDR1 and CDR2: LGHNA and YNFKEQ. Trimming took 3 bases from V and 4 from J; bases not matched to a gene: 7. This CDR3 has 16 residues.

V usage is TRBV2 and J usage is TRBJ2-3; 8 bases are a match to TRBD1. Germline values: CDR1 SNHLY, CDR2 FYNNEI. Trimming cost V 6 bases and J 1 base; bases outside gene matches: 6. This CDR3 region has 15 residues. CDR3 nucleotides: TGTGCCAGCAGGACAGGGGAGTGGGGCACAGATACGCAGTATTTT. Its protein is CASRTGEWGTDTQYF.